This is a list of T cell receptor beta chains from one sample in a study of T cells after somatic rescue of genetic block. Produced via immunoSEQ multiplex PCR; TCRdb's table is partial and in-frame only. The data hold about 52,000 clones, with approximately 96% observed a single time. Sample: peripheral blood mononuclear cells (PBMCs). All receptors derive from a child under two years old. Both conserved end residues are part of each CDR3. D genes are given only for firm matches. Clone size is not always given. Where it is, it says once, few, many or a class for expanded clones.

d_gene | abundance | j_gene | v_gene | len | CDR3aa | CDR3nt
NA | NA | TRBJ2-3 | TRBV7-9 | 13 | CASSLAVGDTQYF | TGTGCCAGCAGCTTAGCAGTTGGGGATACGCAGTATTTT
TRBD2 | NA | TRBJ2-5 | TRBV13 | 15 | CASSLAGGSGETQYF | TGTGCCAGCAGCTTAGCGGGAGGGTCAGGGGAGACCCAGTACTTC
NA | NA | TRBJ1-4 | TRBV5-1 | 14 | CASSLAGVSEKLFF | TGCGCCAGCAGCTTGGCAGGGGTATCCGAAAAACTGTTTTTT
TRBD1 | once | TRBJ2-7 | TRBV7-6 | 14 | CASSPRQGGYEQYF | TGTGCCAGCAGCCCCCGACAGGGGGGGTACGAGCAGTACTTC
TRBD2 | NA | TRBJ2-1 | TRBV4-3 | 16 | CASSQAWTSVSNEQFF | TGCGCCAGCAGCCAAGCCTGGACTAGCGTGAGCAATGAGCAGTTCTTC
NA | NA | TRBJ1-2 | TRBV6-6 | 14 | CATSRSGPDYGYTF | TGTGCCACCAGTAGGTCGGGGCCAGACTATGGCTACACCTTC
NA | NA | TRBJ2-1 | TRBV30 | 16 | CAWSDNRLILGDEQFF | TGTGCCTGGAGTGATAACCGGCTCATTTTGGGTGATGAGCAGTTCTTC
NA | NA | TRBJ2-5 | TRBV10-3 | 14 | CAISGTGRGETQYF | TGTGCCATCAGTGGAACAGGGCGGGGAGAGACCCAGTACTTC
TRBD1 | NA | TRBJ2-5 | TRBV29-1 | 12 | CSVPDREETQYF | TGCAGCGTTCCCGACAGGGAAGAGACCCAGTACTTC
TRBD2 | NA | TRBJ2-1 | TRBV6-5 | 15 | CASSYRPSGRNEQFF | TGTGCCAGCAGTTACCGGCCTAGCGGGAGGAATGAGCAGTTCTTC
NA | once | TRBJ1-4 | TRBV30 | 10 | CACGGEKLFF | TGTGCCTGCGGGGGGGAAAAACTGTTTTTT
NA | NA | TRBJ2-1 | TRBV9 | 15 | CASSPSGGGADEQFF | TGTGCCAGCAGCCCAAGTGGTGGGGGAGCTGACGAGCAGTTCTTC
NA | NA | TRBJ2-7 | TRBV5-4 | 15 | CASSRGGTPSYEQYF | TGTGCCAGCAGCCGAGGGGGGACTCCCTCCTACGAGCAGTACTTC
TRBD1 | NA | TRBJ2-7 | TRBV19 | 15 | CASSPRTGGAYEQYF | TGTGCCAGTAGTCCAAGGACAGGGGGGGCCTACGAGCAGTACTTC
NA | NA | TRBJ1-1 | TRBV27 | 11 | CASSLGAEAFF | TGTGCCAGCAGTTTGGGGGCTGAAGCTTTCTTT
NA | NA | TRBJ2-5 | TRBV9 | 14 | CASSGRGGPETQYF | TGTGCCAGCAGCGGACGTGGAGGCCCCGAGACCCAGTACTTC
TRBD2 | NA | TRBJ2-1 | TRBV30 | 19 | CAWSVRGGLAGGVDNEQFF | TGTGCCTGGAGTGTAAGGGGGGGACTAGCGGGAGGTGTTGACAATGAGCAGTTCTTC
TRBD2 | NA | TRBJ2-2 | TRBV7-8 | 16 | CASSVGTSGRARELFF | TGTGCCAGCAGCGTAGGGACTAGCGGGAGGGCGAGAGAGCTGTTTTTT
TRBD2 | NA | TRBJ2-1 | TRBV19 | 15 | CASSVSGRARDEQFF | TGTGCCAGTAGTGTAAGCGGGAGGGCCAGGGATGAGCAGTTCTTC
TRBD1 | NA | TRBJ1-2 | TRBV18 | 13 | CASSPDRVGGYTF | TGTGCCAGCTCACCTGACAGGGTTGGGGGCTACACCTTC